A selection of T cell receptor beta chains follows, all from one sample in a study of CD8+ T cells in alopecia areata. Clones were sequenced by immunoSEQ multiplex PCR, and TCRdb holds only the in-frame ones, with some missing. Of over 90,000 clones listed, less than 70% are singletons. Sequenced sample: CD4+ T cells sorted from blood. These receptors were taken from a human donor in good health. The CDR3 runs from the conserved cysteine through the conserved F or W. A D gene is named only where the DNA matches it firmly. Where a row states a size, it is once, few, many or the class of an expanded clone; other rows omit it.

v_gene: TRBV2; d_gene: .; abundance: .; j_gene: TRBJ1-5; CDR3nt: TGTGCCAGCAGTGAAGACTATCAGCCCCAGCATTTT; CDR3aa: CASSEDYQPQHF
v_gene: TRBV19; d_gene: TRBD1; abundance: few; j_gene: TRBJ1-2; CDR3nt: TGTGCCAGTAGTATCGGCGGACAGGTGAGGGATGGCTACACCTTC; CDR3aa: CASSIGGQVRDGYTF
v_gene: TRBV5-1; d_gene: TRBD1; abundance: few; j_gene: TRBJ2-7; CDR3nt: TGCGCCAGCACCCTGCTGGGACAGGGAAGAGGTGCCTACGAGCAGTACTTC; CDR3aa: CASTLLGQGRGAYEQYF
v_gene: TRBV7-2; d_gene: TRBD2; abundance: .; j_gene: TRBJ2-7; CDR3nt: TGTGCCAGCAGCCGCGGACTAGCGGGGTACGAGCAGTACTTC; CDR3aa: CASSRGLAGYEQYF
v_gene: TRBV29-1; d_gene: .; abundance: .; j_gene: TRBJ1-5; CDR3nt: TGCAGCGTTGCGATTGGCGGTAGCAATCAGCCCCAGCATTTT; CDR3aa: CSVAIGGSNQPQHF
v_gene: TRBV30; d_gene: .; abundance: .; j_gene: TRBJ1-2; CDR3nt: TGTGCCTGGACTTACTCCAGGGATGGCTACACCTTC; CDR3aa: CAWTYSRDGYTF
v_gene: TRBV7-2; d_gene: .; abundance: .; j_gene: TRBJ2-3; CDR3nt: TGTGCCAGCAGCTTAGGGTCTTTTGCAGATACGCAGTATTTT; CDR3aa: CASSLGSFADTQYF
v_gene: TRBV30; d_gene: .; abundance: .; j_gene: TRBJ2-6; CDR3nt: TGTGCCTGGAGTAGAACAGGGTTTTCTGGGGCCAACGTCCTGACTTTC; CDR3aa: CAWSRTGFSGANVLTF
v_gene: TRBV28; d_gene: .; abundance: .; j_gene: TRBJ2-5; CDR3nt: TGTGCCAGCAGTCGACTGACCCAGTACTTC; CDR3aa: CASSRLTQYF
v_gene: TRBV29-1; d_gene: TRBD2; abundance: few; j_gene: TRBJ2-3; CDR3nt: TGCAGCGTTAACAGCGGGGGGCCTCTTTCCACAGATACGCAGTATTTT; CDR3aa: CSVNSGGPLSTDTQYF
v_gene: TRBV6-5; d_gene: TRBD1; abundance: .; j_gene: TRBJ1-1; CDR3nt: TGTGCCAGCAGTTTACAGGGGAACGCTGAAGCTTTCTTT; CDR3aa: CASSLQGNAEAFF
v_gene: TRBV5-1; d_gene: .; abundance: .; j_gene: TRBJ2-1; CDR3nt: TGCGCCAGCAGCTTGGCCATGGGGAGCTACAATGAGCAGTTCTTC; CDR3aa: CASSLAMGSYNEQFF
v_gene: TRBV14; d_gene: .; abundance: .; j_gene: TRBJ1-2; CDR3nt: TGTGCCAGCAGCCAAGATCGGCAGTATGGCTACACCTTC; CDR3aa: CASSQDRQYGYTF
v_gene: TRBV2; d_gene: TRBD2; abundance: .; j_gene: TRBJ2-7; CDR3nt: TGTGCCAGCAGTAAAAAACTAGCGGGGGAAGCCTACGAGCAGTACTTC; CDR3aa: CASSKKLAGEAYEQYF
v_gene: TRBV18; d_gene: TRBD1; abundance: .; j_gene: TRBJ2-7; CDR3nt: TGTGCCAGCTCACCATTGCCCAAGGGACAGGGCAACGAGCAGTACTTC; CDR3aa: CASSPLPKGQGNEQYF
v_gene: TRBV25-1; d_gene: TRBD2; abundance: few; j_gene: TRBJ2-5; CDR3nt: TGTGCCAGCAGTGAGCCCCCTAGCGGGTACCCCCAAGAGACCCAGTACTTC; CDR3aa: CASSEPPSGYPQETQYF
v_gene: TRBV28; d_gene: TRBD1; abundance: few; j_gene: TRBJ2-6; CDR3nt: TGTGCCAGCACCTCCAGGGGGCCTGGGGCCAACGTCCTGACTTTC; CDR3aa: CASTSRGPGANVLTF
v_gene: TRBV27; d_gene: TRBD1; abundance: few; j_gene: TRBJ1-4; CDR3nt: TGTGCCAGCAGTTTTAGACAGGGGGATGAAAAACTGTTTTTT; CDR3aa: CASSFRQGDEKLFF
v_gene: TRBV19; d_gene: TRBD2; abundance: few; j_gene: TRBJ2-3; CDR3nt: TGTGCCAGTAGTATTGATCGCGGGCTAGCGGGGGCATCGACGCAGTATTTT; CDR3aa: CASSIDRGLAGASTQYF
v_gene: TRBV5-1; d_gene: .; abundance: .; j_gene: TRBJ1-2; CDR3nt: TGCGCCAGCAGCTTGGAGGTCGGGGGCTATGGCTACACCTTC; CDR3aa: CASSLEVGGYGYTF
v_gene: TRBV4-2; d_gene: .; abundance: .; j_gene: TRBJ1-1; CDR3nt: TGTGCCAGCAGCCACACCGAAATCAGGGGAATGAACACTGAAGCTTTCTTT; CDR3aa: CASSHTEIRGMNTEAFF
v_gene: TRBV11-2; d_gene: .; abundance: few; j_gene: TRBJ1-2; CDR3nt: TGTGCCAGCAGCACAGGGAATGGCTATGGCTACACCTTC; CDR3aa: CASSTGNGYGYTF
v_gene: TRBV7-6; d_gene: TRBD1; abundance: .; j_gene: TRBJ2-7; CDR3nt: TGTGCCAGCAGTAGACAGGGCACAAGGTCCTACGAGCAGTACTTC; CDR3aa: CASSRQGTRSYEQYF
v_gene: TRBV29-1; d_gene: TRBD1; abundance: .; j_gene: TRBJ2-5; CDR3nt: TGCAGCGTTACGAAGACAGGGTCGGGGGAGACCCAGTACTTC; CDR3aa: CSVTKTGSGETQYF
v_gene: TRBV30; d_gene: TRBD2; abundance: .; j_gene: TRBJ2-3; CDR3nt: TGTGCCTGGACCGGTAGCGGGGGCACAGATACGCAGTATTTT; CDR3aa: CAWTGSGGTDTQYF
v_gene: TRBV10-3; d_gene: TRBD2; abundance: .; j_gene: TRBJ2-1; CDR3nt: TGTGCCATCAGTGGGACCCCCCGGACTAGCGGGGGGGCCAATGAGCAGTTCTTC; CDR3aa: CAISGTPRTSGGANEQFF
v_gene: TRBV6-1; d_gene: TRBD2; abundance: .; j_gene: TRBJ2-5; CDR3nt: TGTGCCAGCAAACGTGGACTAGCGGAGACCCAGTACTTC; CDR3aa: CASKRGLAETQYF
v_gene: TRBV29-1; d_gene: .; abundance: .; j_gene: TRBJ1-1; CDR3nt: TGCAGCGTTGTCGGATTGATGAACACTGAAGCTTTCTTT; CDR3aa: CSVVGLMNTEAFF
v_gene: TRBV5-1; d_gene: TRBD1; abundance: .; j_gene: TRBJ1-1; CDR3nt: TGCGCCAGCAGCTTGCAAGGACAGGGGGCTACTGAAGCTTTCTTT; CDR3aa: CASSLQGQGATEAFF
v_gene: TRBV6-5; d_gene: .; abundance: .; j_gene: TRBJ2-3; CDR3nt: TGTGCCAGCAGTTACTCGGGTCGGGCAGATACGCAGTATTTT; CDR3aa: CASSYSGRADTQYF
v_gene: TRBV6-6; d_gene: TRBD2; abundance: .; j_gene: TRBJ2-3; CDR3nt: TGTGCCATCACCCGCCCGGGGGGTACGCAGTATTTT; CDR3aa: CAITRPGGTQYF
v_gene: TRBV6-5; d_gene: TRBD1; abundance: .; j_gene: TRBJ2-7; CDR3nt: TGTGCCAGCGCCTCCCCGGGACAGGGCTACTACGAGCAGTACTTC; CDR3aa: CASASPGQGYYEQYF
v_gene: TRBV30; d_gene: TRBD1; abundance: .; j_gene: TRBJ1-1; CDR3nt: TGTGCCGCCGGACAGGGGGGCACTGAAGCTTTCTTT; CDR3aa: CAAGQGGTEAFF
v_gene: TRBV18; d_gene: .; abundance: .; j_gene: TRBJ1-2; CDR3nt: TGTGCCAGCTCGCTCGACACTAACTATGGCTACACCTTC; CDR3aa: CASSLDTNYGYTF
v_gene: TRBV5-1; d_gene: .; abundance: .; j_gene: TRBJ2-7; CDR3nt: TGCGCCAGCAGCCGACCCGACCGGGGATCGGACGAGCAGTACTTC; CDR3aa: CASSRPDRGSDEQYF
v_gene: TRBV6-6; d_gene: .; abundance: few; j_gene: TRBJ1-2; CDR3nt: TGTGCCAGCAGTGACATGACGGGGAACTATGGCTACACCTTC; CDR3aa: CASSDMTGNYGYTF
v_gene: TRBV7-2; d_gene: TRBD1; abundance: few; j_gene: TRBJ1-2; CDR3nt: TGTGCCAGCAGCCCCGGACAGGACTATGGCTACACCTTC; CDR3aa: CASSPGQDYGYTF
v_gene: TRBV5-5; d_gene: .; abundance: few; j_gene: TRBJ1-2; CDR3nt: TGTGCCAGCAGCTATGACGGTTACTATGGCTACACCTTC; CDR3aa: CASSYDGYYGYTF
v_gene: TRBV9; d_gene: .; abundance: .; j_gene: TRBJ2-2; CDR3nt: TGTGCCAGCAGCGTAGAGAACACCGGGGAGCTGTTTTTT; CDR3aa: CASSVENTGELFF
v_gene: TRBV7-3; d_gene: TRBD1; abundance: .; j_gene: TRBJ1-6; CDR3nt: TGTGCCAGCAGCGGTGGGGACAGGGCGGCCCTCCACTTT; CDR3aa: CASSGGDRAALHF